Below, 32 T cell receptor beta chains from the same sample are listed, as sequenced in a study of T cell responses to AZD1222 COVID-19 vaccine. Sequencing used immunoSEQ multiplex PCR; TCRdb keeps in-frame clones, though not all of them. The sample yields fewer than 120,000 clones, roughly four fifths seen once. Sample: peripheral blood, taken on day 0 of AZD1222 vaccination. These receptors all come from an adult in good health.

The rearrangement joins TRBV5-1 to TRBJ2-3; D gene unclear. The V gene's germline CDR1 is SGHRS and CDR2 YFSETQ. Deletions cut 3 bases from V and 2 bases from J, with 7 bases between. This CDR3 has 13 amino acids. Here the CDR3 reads CASSYYSTDTQYF. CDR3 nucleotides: TGCGCCAGCAGCTACTATTCCACAGATACGCAGTATTTT.

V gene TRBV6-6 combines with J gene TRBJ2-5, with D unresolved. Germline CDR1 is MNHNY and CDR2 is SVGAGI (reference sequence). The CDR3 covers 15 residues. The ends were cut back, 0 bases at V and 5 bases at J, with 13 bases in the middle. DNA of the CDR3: TGTGCCAGCAGTTACTCTAAAGACGGGCCGGAGACCCAGTACTTC. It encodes CASSYSKDGPETQYF.

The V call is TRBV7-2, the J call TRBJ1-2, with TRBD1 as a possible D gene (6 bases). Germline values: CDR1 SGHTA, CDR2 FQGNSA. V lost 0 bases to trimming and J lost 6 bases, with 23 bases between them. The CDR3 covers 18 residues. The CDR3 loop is CASSLASKKTTGKNGYTF. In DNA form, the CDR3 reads TGTGCCAGCAGCTTAGCGTCCAAGAAAACTACAGGGAAGAATGGCTACACCTTC.

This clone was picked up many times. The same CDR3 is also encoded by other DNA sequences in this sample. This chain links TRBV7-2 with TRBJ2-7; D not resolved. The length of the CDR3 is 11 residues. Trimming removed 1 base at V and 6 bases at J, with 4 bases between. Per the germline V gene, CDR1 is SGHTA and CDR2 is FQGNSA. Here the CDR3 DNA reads TGTGCCAGCAGCTTAGAGGTCGAGCAGTACTTC. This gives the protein CASSLEVEQYF.

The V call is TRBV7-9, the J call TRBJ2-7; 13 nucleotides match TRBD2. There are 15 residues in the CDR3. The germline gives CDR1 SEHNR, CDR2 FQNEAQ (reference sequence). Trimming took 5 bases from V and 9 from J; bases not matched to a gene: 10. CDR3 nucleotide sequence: TGTGCCAGCAGCCCCCCCGGGACTAGCGGGAATGTGCAGTACTTC. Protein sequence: CASSPPGTSGNVQYF.

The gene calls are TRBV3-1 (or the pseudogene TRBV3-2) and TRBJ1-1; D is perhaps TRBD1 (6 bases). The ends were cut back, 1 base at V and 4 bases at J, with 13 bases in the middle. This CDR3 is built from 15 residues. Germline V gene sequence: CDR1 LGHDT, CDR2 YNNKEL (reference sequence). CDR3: CASSQGARGITEAFF. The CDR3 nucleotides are TGTGCCAGCAGCCAAGGGGCCAGGGGAATCACTGAAGCTTTCTTT.

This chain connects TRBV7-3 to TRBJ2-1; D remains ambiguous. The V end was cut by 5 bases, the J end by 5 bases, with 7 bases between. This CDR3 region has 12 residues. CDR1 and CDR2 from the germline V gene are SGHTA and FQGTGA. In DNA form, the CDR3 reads TGTGCCAGCAGCCTCCTTAACAATGAGCAGTTCTTC. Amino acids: CASSLLNNEQFF.

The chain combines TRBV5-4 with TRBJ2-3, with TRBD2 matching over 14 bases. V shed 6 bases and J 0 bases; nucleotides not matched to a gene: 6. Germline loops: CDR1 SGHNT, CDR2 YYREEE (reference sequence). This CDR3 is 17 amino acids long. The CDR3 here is CASIGTSGSLSTDTQYF. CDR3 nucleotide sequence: TGTGCCAGCATAGGGACTAGCGGGAGCTTAAGCACAGATACGCAGTATTTT.

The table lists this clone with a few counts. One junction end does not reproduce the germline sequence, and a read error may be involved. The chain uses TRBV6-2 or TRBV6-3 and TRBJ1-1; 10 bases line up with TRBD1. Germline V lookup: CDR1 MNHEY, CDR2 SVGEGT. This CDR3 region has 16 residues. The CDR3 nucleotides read TGTGCCAGCAGCCGCCTTCGGGGACAGGGGAACCCTGAAGCTTTCTTT. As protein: CASSRLRGQGNPEAFF.

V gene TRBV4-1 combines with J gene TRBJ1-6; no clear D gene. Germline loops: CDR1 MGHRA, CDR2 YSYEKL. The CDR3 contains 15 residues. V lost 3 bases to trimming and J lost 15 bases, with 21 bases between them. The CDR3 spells CASSQVAEIVNFLHF. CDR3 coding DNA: TGCGCCAGCAGCCAGGTCGCCGAAATAGTGAATTTCCTCCACTTT.

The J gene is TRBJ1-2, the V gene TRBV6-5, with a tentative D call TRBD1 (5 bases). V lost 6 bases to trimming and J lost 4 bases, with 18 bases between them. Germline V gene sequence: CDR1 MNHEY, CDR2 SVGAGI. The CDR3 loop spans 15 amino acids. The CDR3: CASRGEVPFLYGYTF. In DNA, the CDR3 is TGTGCCAGCAGGGGGGAAGTTCCCTTCCTCTATGGCTACACCTTC.

The CDR3: CASSLYQYYGYTF. In DNA, the CDR3 is TGCGCCAGCAGCTTGTACCAATACTATGGCTACACCTTC. V is TRBV5-1 and J is TRBJ1-2, with unresolved D. Trimming cost V 1 base and J 3 bases, with 7 bases left between them. The CDR3 runs to 13 residues. Per the germline V gene, CDR1 is SGHRS and CDR2 is YFSETQ.

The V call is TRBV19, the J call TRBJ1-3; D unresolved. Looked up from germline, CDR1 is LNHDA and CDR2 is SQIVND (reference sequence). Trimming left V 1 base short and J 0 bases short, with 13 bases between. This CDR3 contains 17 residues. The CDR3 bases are TGTGCCAGTAGTATAGCGGCGGACGGTGGCTCTGGAAACACCATATATTTT. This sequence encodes CASSIAADGGSGNTIYF.

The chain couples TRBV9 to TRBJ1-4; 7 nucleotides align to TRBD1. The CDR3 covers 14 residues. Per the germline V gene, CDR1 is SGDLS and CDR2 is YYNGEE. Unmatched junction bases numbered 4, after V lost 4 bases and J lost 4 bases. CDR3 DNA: TGTGCCAGCAGCCCAGGGGGGCATAATGAAAAACTGTTTTTT. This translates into CASSPGGHNEKLFF.

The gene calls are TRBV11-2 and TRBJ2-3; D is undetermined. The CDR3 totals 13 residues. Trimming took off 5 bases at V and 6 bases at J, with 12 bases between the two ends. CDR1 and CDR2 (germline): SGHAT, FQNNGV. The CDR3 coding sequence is TGTGCCAGCAGCCTTGGGCTGTCTGATACGCAGTATTTT. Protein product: CASSLGLSDTQYF.

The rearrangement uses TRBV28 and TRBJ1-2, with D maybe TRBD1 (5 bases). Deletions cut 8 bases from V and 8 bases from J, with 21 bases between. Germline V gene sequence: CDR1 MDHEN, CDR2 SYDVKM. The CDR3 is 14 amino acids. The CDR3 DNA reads TGTGCCAGCGGTTCACGGGGGTGGGATAAAGGCTACACCTTC. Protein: CASGSRGWDKGYTF.

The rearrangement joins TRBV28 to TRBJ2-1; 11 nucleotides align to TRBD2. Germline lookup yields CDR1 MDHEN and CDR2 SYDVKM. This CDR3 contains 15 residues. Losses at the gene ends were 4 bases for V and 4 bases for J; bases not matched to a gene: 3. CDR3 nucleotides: TGTGCCAGCAGTTCCGGGACTAGCGGATACAATGAGCAGTTCTTC. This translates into CASSSGTSGYNEQFF.

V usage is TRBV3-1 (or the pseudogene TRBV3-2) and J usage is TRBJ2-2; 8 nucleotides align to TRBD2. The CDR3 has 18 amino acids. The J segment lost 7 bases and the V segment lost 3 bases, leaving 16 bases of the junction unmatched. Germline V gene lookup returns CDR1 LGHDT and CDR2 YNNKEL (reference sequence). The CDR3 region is CASSQDPGVGSGVGELFF. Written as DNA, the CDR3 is TGTGCCAGCAGCCAGGATCCCGGGGTTGGTAGCGGGGTCGGGGAGCTGTTTTTT.

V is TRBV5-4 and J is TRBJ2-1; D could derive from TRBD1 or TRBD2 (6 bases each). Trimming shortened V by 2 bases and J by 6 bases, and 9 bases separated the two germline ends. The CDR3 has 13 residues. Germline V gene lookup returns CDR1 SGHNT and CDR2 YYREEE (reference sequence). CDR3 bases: TGTGCCAGCAGCTTACGGGGGCCCAATGAGCAGTTCTTC. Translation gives CASSLRGPNEQFF.

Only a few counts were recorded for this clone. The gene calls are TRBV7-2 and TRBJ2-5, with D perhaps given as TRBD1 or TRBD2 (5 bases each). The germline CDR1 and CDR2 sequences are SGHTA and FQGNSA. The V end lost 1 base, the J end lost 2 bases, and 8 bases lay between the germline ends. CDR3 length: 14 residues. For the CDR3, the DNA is TGTGCCAGCAGCTTAGGGTGGGGGCAAGAGACCCAGTACTTC. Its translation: CASSLGWGQETQYF. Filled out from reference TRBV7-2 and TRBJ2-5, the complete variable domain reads GAGVSQSPSNKVTEKGKDVELRCDPISGHTALYWYRQSLGQGLEFLIYFQGNSAPDKSGLPSDRFSAERTGGSVSTLTIQRTQQEDSAVYLCASSLGWGQETQYFGPGTRLLVL.

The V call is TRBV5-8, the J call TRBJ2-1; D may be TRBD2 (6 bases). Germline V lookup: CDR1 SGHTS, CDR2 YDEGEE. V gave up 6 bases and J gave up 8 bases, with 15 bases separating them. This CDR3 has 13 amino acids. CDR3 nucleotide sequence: TGTGCCAGCAACCGGGACTGGCTCGATGAGCAGTTCTTC. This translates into CASNRDWLDEQFF. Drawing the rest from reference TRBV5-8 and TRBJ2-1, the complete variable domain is EAGVTQSPTHLIKTRGQQATLRCSPISGHTSVYWYQQALGLGLQFLLWYDEGEERNRGNFPPRFSGRQFPNYSSELNVNALELEDSALYLCASNRDWLDEQFFGPGTRLTVL.

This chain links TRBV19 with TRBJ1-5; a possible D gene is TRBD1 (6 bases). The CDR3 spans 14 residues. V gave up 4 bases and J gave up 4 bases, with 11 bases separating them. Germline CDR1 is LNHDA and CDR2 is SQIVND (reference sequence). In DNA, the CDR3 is TGTGCCAGTAGTACCGGACAGAAGAATCAGCCCCAGCATTTT. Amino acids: CASSTGQKNQPQHF.

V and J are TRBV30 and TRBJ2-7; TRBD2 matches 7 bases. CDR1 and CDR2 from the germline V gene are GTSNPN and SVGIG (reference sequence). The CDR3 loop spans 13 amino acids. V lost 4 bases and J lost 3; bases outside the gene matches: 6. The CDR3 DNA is TGTGCCTGGAATGGACTAGAGATCTACGAGCAGTACTTC. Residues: CAWNGLEIYEQYF.

CDR3 protein: CASRDSYNSPLHF. CDR3 nucleotide sequence: TGTGCCAGTAGGGACAGTTATAATTCACCCCTCCACTTT. This rearrangement joins TRBV7-2 to TRBJ1-6; TRBD1 matches 7 bases. Germline CDR1 is SGHTA and CDR2 is FQGNSA. J lost 4 bases, V lost 9 bases, and 3 bases had no gene match. This CDR3 has 13 residues.

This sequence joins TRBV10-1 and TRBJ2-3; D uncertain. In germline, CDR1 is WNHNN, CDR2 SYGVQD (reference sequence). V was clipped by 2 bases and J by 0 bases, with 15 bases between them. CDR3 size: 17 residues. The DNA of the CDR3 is TGCGCCAGCAGTGAGGCATCGGGCCCTGGAAGCACAGATACGCAGTATTTT. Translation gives CASSEASGPGSTDTQYF.

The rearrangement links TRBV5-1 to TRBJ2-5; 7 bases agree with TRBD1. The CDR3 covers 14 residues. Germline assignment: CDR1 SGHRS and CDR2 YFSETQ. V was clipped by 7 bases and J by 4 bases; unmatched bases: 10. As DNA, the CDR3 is TGCGCCAGCTTCGGGGCGACAGGGAGAGAGACCCAGTACTTC. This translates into CASFGATGRETQYF.

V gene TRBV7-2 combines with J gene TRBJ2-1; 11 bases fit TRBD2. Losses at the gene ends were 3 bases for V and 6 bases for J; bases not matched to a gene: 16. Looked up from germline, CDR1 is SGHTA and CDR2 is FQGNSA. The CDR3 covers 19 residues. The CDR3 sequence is CASSFWPGTSGTATNEQFF. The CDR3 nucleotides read TGTGCCAGCAGCTTTTGGCCAGGGACTAGCGGAACCGCTACCAATGAGCAGTTCTTC.

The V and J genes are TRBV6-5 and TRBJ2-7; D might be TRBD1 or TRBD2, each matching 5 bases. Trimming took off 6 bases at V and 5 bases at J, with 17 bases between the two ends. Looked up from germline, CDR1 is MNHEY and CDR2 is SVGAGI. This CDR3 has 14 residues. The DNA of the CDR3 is TGTGCCAGCAGCCCCTCTTGGGGGTCCCACGAGCAGTACTTC. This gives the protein CASSPSWGSHEQYF.

CDR3 DNA: TGCGCCAGCAGCTTGGACGGAAGCTCCTACAATGAGCAGTTCTTC. Translation: CASSLDGSSYNEQFF. The chain is built from TRBV5-1 and TRBJ2-1; D unresolved. The V and J ends lost 0 bases and 0 bases respectively, with 7 bases between them. This CDR3 is built from 15 residues. Looked up from germline, CDR1 is SGHRS and CDR2 is YFSETQ.

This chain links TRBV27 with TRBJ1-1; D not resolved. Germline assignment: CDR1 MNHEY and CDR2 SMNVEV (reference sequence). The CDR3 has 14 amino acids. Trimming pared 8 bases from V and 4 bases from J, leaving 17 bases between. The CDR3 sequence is CASSYTAGSTEAFF. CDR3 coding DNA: TGTGCCAGCTCCTATACGGCAGGAAGCACTGAAGCTTTCTTT.

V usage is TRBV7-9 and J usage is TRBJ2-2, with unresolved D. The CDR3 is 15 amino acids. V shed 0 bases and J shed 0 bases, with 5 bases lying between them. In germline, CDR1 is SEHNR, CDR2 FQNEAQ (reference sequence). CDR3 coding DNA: TGTGCCAGCAGCTTAGCGTTCGCGAACACCGGGGAGCTGTTTTTT. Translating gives CASSLAFANTGELFF.

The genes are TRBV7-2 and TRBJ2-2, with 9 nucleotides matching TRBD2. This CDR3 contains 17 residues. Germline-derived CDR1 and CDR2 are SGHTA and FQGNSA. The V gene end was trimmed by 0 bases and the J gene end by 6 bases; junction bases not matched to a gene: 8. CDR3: CASSLASGGGASGELFF. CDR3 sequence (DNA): TGTGCCAGCAGCTTAGCTTCAGGCGGGGGGGCCTCCGGGGAGCTGTTTTTT.